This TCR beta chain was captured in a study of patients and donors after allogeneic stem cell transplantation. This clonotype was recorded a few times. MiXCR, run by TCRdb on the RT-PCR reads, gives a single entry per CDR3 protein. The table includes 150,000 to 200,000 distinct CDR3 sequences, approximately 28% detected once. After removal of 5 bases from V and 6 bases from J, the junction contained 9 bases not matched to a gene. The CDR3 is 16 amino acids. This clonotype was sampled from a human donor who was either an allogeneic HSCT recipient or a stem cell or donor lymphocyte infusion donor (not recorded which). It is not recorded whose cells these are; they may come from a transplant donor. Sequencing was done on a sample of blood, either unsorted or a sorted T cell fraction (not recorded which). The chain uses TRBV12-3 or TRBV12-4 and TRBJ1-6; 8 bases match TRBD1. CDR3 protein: CASSRRQGAANSPLHF. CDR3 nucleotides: TGTGCCAGCAGTCGCCGGCAGGGGGCAGCTAATTCACCCCTCCACTTT.